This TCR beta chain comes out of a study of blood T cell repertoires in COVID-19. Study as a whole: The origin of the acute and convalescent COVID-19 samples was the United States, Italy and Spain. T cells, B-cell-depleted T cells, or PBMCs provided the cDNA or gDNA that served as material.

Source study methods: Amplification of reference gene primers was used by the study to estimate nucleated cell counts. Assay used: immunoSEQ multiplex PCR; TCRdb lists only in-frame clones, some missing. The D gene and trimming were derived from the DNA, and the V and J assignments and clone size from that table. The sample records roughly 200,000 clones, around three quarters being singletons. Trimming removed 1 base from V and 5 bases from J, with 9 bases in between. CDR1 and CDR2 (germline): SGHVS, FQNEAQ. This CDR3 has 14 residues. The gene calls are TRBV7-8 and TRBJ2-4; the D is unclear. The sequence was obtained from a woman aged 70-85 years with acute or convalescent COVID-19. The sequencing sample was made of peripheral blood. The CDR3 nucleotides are TGTGCCAGCAGCTTAGTGGGCAATCAAAACATTCAGTACTTC. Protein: CASSLVGNQNIQYF.